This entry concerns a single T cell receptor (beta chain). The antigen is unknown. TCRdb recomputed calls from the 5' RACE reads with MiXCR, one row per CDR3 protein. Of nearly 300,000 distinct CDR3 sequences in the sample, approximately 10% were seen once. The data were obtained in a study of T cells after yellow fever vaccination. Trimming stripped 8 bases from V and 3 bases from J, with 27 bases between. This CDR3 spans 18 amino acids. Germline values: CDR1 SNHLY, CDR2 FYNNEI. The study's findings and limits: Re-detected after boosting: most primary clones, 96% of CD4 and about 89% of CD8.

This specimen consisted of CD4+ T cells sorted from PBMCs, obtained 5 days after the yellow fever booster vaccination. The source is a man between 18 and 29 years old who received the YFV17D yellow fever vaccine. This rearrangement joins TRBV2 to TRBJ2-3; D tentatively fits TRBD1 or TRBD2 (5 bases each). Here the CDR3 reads CASYRGPYGAGLTDTQYF. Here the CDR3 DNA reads TGTGCCAGCTATAGGGGACCCTACGGCGCGGGCCTGACAGATACGCAGTATTTT.